The 22 T cell receptor beta chains below all came from one sample that was sequenced in a study of cytomegalovirus exposure and HLA in healthy donors. Amplification used 60 Vbeta primers and 13 Jbeta primers. TCRdb's table, derived via immunoSEQ multiplex PCR, lists solely in-frame clones and lacks some. The table includes 150,000 to 200,000 clones, approximately 80% detected once. The specimen sequenced was PBMCs. The receptors stem from a man aged 45-65 years in good health and CMV-seropositive.

V is TRBV13 and J is TRBJ2-7; 7 bases are a match to TRBD1. Looked up from germline, CDR1 is PRHDT and CDR2 is FYEKMQ (reference sequence). The CDR3 runs to 14 residues. The V gene end was trimmed by 5 bases and the J gene end by 5 bases; junction bases not matched to a gene: 9. CDR3: CASSTRTGVNEQYF. CDR3 DNA: TGTGCCAGCAGCACCCGGACAGGTGTCAACGAGCAGTACTTC.

This clone turned up a few times. The gene calls are TRBV2 and TRBJ2-7; 7 bases are shared with TRBD2. Germline CDR1 reads SNHLY; CDR2 reads FYNNEI. The V segment lost 8 bases and the J segment 3 bases; nucleotides outside the gene matches: 7. This CDR3 comprises 13 residues. CDR3: CASVVERGYEQYF. The CDR3 bases are TGTGCCAGCGTGGTGGAGCGGGGCTACGAGCAGTACTTC. Looking up the rest from reference TRBV2 and TRBJ2-7 gives the full variable domain: EPEVTQTPSHQVTQMGQEVILRCVPISNHLYFYWYRQILGQKVEFLVSFYNNEISEKSEIFDDQFSVERPDGSNFTLKIRSTKLEDSAMYFCASVVERGYEQYFGPGTRLTVT.

As regards this clone: Within the sample, other DNA sequences also encode this same CDR3. The V gene is TRBV6-5, the J gene TRBJ2-1; 7 nucleotides align to TRBD1. The germline V gene has CDR1 MNHEY and CDR2 SVGAGI. The CDR3 totals 14 residues. Trimming at V came to 2 bases and at J to 9 bases, leaving 7 bases not matched to a gene. The CDR3 coding sequence is TGTGCCAGCAGTTACACGACAGGGTTTGGTGAGCAGTTCTTC. It translates to CASSYTTGFGEQFF.

This clone was found a few times. The CDR3 nucleotides read TGCGCCAGCAGTCCTGTACATGGCGGGGAGCTGTTTTTT. This encodes CASSPVHGGELFF. The chain uses TRBV10-1 and TRBJ2-2; D gene unclear. The V and J ends lost 5 bases and 7 bases respectively, with 11 bases between them. In germline, CDR1 is WNHNN, CDR2 SYGVQD (reference sequence). The CDR3 runs to 13 residues.

The chain links TRBV7-2 to TRBJ2-7; D may be TRBD1 (6 bases). Germline lookup yields CDR1 SGHTA and CDR2 FQGNSA. The CDR3 is 15 residues long. Trimming pared 1 base from V and 4 bases from J, leaving 14 bases between. CDR3 loop: CASSLDRGSGYEQYF. As DNA, the CDR3 is TGTGCCAGCAGCTTAGATAGGGGGTCGGGATACGAGCAGTACTTC.

The J gene is TRBJ1-2, the V gene TRBV19; perhaps TRBD1 as D (5 bases). Germline CDR1 is LNHDA and CDR2 is SQIVND (reference sequence). V was clipped by 6 bases and J by 2 bases, with 16 bases between them. The CDR3 has 15 amino acids. As DNA, the CDR3 is TGTGCCAGTAGCCTTGCCCAGGGCCCAAACTATGGCTACACCTTC. Translated: CASSLAQGPNYGYTF.

The J gene is TRBJ2-2, the V gene TRBV27; a weak D match, TRBD1 (5 bases). The germline CDR1 and CDR2 sequences are MNHEY and SMNVEV (reference sequence). This CDR3 contains 16 residues. Between the trimmed V and J ends, which lost 6 bases and 0 bases, there was a span of 14 bases. The CDR3 coding sequence is TGTGCCAGCAGAAGCTCGACAGCCGCGAACACCGGGGAGCTGTTTTTT. Its translation is CASRSSTAANTGELFF.

The rearrangement links TRBV13 to TRBJ2-1; TRBD1 matches 8 bases. Germline CDR1 PRHDT, CDR2 FYEKMQ (reference sequence). The ends lost 2 bases at V and 7 bases at J; junction bases unmatched: 10. This CDR3 has 16 amino acids. For the CDR3, the DNA is TGTGCCAGCAGCTTAAGGAGGACAGGGAGGATGAATGAGCAGTTCTTC. Protein product: CASSLRRTGRMNEQFF.

This clone was seen more than once but under ten times. The chain combines TRBV5-4 with TRBJ2-1, with D tentatively TRBD1 (6 bases). Between the trimmed V and J ends, which lost 3 bases and 7 bases, there was a span of 11 bases. There are 13 residues in the CDR3. Germline loops: CDR1 SGHNT, CDR2 YYREEE (reference sequence). CDR3 sequence (DNA): TGTGCCAGCAGCTCGGACAGCCGGAATGAGCAGTTCTTC. It yields the protein CASSSDSRNEQFF.

V usage is TRBV6-1 and J usage is TRBJ2-7; the D gene is possibly TRBD2 (6 bases). The CDR3 is 12 amino acids. From germline, CDR1 is MNHNS and CDR2 SASEGT. V was shortened by 2 bases and J by 9 bases, with 11 bases between the two germline ends. The CDR3 here is CASSELETRQYF. The CDR3 bases are TGTGCCAGCAGTGAACTGGAGACTAGGCAGTACTTC.

The CDR3 DNA reads as TGTGCCAGCAGCCAAGTGGCAAATTCAAGAAACACTGAAGCTTTCTTT. This encodes CASSQVANSRNTEAFF. V is TRBV7-2 and J is TRBJ1-1; D is uncertain. CDR3 length equals 16 residues. From germline, CDR1 is SGHTA and CDR2 FQGNSA. The V gene lost 5 bases and the J gene lost 2 bases, with 18 bases spanning the gap.

This clone was picked up a small number of times. V and J are TRBV5-4 and TRBJ1-2; D possibly corresponds to TRBD1 (5 bases). The CDR3 sequence is 15 residues long. The germline gives CDR1 SGHNT, CDR2 YYREEE (reference sequence). V gave up 4 bases and J gave up 4 bases, with 17 bases separating them. CDR3 residues: CASSQADSGFYGYTF. CDR3 sequence (DNA): TGTGCCAGCAGCCAAGCCGACAGCGGGTTCTATGGCTACACCTTC. Based on the CDR3 plus reference TRBV5-4 and TRBJ1-2, the full variable domain is ETGVTQSPTHLIKTRGQQVTLRCSSQSGHNTVSWYQQALGQGPQFIFQYYREEENGRGNFPPRFSGLQFPNYSSELNVNALELDDSALYLCASSQADSGFYGYTFGSGTRLTVV.

This chain joins TRBV7-5 and TRBJ2-5; no DNA check was done on the table's D call, TRBD2. TRBV7-5 is marked as a pseudogene. The CDR3 length is 15 residues. The CDR3 sequence: CARSRASGGGGTQYF. The CDR3 DNA reads as TGTGCCAGAAGCCGGGCTAGCGGGGGGGGAGGGACCCAGTACTTC.

The chain has TRBV2 and TRBJ1-6; 8 nucleotides line up with TRBD1. The V gene's germline CDR1 is SNHLY and CDR2 FYNNEI. The junction had 12 bases not matched to a gene; V was cut back by 5 bases and J by 9 bases. The CDR3 is 16 amino acids. The CDR3 region is CASSNINQGAGSPLHF. The CDR3 nucleotides are TGTGCCAGCAGTAATATTAATCAGGGGGCCGGTTCACCCCTCCACTTT. The full variable domain, rest sourced from reference TRBV2 and TRBJ1-6, is EPEVTQTPSHQVTQMGQEVILRCVPISNHLYFYWYRQILGQKVEFLVSFYNNEISEKSEIFDDQFSVERPDGSNFTLKIRSTKLEDSAMYFCASSNINQGAGSPLHFGNGTRLTVT.

This clone has a handful of counts. V usage is TRBV2 and J usage is TRBJ2-7; 8 positions agree with TRBD1. With 8 bases clipped from V and 6 bases from J, the junction kept 9 bases outside the gene matches. The CDR3 contains 13 residues. CDR1 and CDR2 from the germline V gene are SNHLY and FYNNEI. Here the CDR3 DNA reads TGTGCCAGCCGCAGCGGACAGGGACTCGAGCAGTACTTC. This codes for CASRSGQGLEQYF.

This rearrangement joins TRBV9 to TRBJ2-1, with 12 bases fitting TRBD2. The CDR3 consists of 17 residues. After removal of 4 bases from V and 6 bases from J, the junction contained 11 bases not matched to a gene. CDR1 and CDR2 from the germline V gene are SGDLS and YYNGEE. The CDR3 loop is CASSPRLELAGGNEQFF. The DNA of the CDR3 is TGTGCCAGCAGCCCCCGCCTGGAACTAGCGGGAGGCAATGAGCAGTTCTTC. Supplemented by reference TRBV9 and TRBJ2-1, the full variable domain reads DSGVTQTPKHLITATGQRVTLRCSPRSGDLSVYWYQQSLDQGLQFLIQYYNGEERAKGNILERFSAQQFPDLHSELNLSSLELGDSALYFCASSPRLELAGGNEQFFGPGTRLTVL.

The CDR3 loop is CASSIAPRQGSNQPQHF. CDR3 DNA sequence: TGTGCCAGTAGTATAGCCCCTCGACAGGGTAGCAATCAGCCCCAGCATTTT. V usage is TRBV19 and J usage is TRBJ1-5; TRBD1 agrees at 7 bases. This CDR3 has 17 amino acids. Germline assignment: CDR1 LNHDA and CDR2 SQIVND (reference sequence). V lost 1 base and J lost 0; bases outside the gene matches: 6.

Written as DNA, the CDR3 is TGCGCCAGCAGCTTGGATCTAAATCAGCCCCAGCATTTT. It translates to CASSLDLNQPQHF. The rearrangement links TRBV5-1 to TRBJ1-5; no clear D. V was trimmed by 0 bases and J by 4 bases, leaving 5 bases between them. Germline values: CDR1 SGHRS, CDR2 YFSETQ. The CDR3 has 13 amino acids.

This clone was counted a single time. The rearrangement uses TRBV27 and TRBJ2-2, with 12 nucleotides matching TRBD2. CDR3 length equals 16 residues. Germline CDR1 and CDR2: MNHEY and SMNVEV (reference sequence). With V trimmed by 4 bases and J by 6 bases, 6 bases remained unmatched. The chain's CDR3 is CASSSARTSGAGELFF. The CDR3 nucleotides read TGTGCCAGCAGTTCGGCGCGGACTAGCGGGGCCGGGGAGCTGTTTTTT.

V and J are TRBV4-2 and TRBJ2-2; 9 bases align to TRBD1. Germline V gene data show CDR1 as LGHNA and CDR2 as YNFKEQ. The CDR3 spans 16 residues. V was pared by 0 bases and J by 1 base, with 0 bases of the junction left unmatched. The CDR3 DNA follows: TGTGCCAGCAGCCAAGAGGGACAGGGGAACACCGGGGAGCTGTTTTTT. Its translation: CASSQEGQGNTGELFF.

The chain carries TRBV5-1 and TRBJ2-1; 15 bases are a match to TRBD2. The J segment lost 4 bases and the V segment lost 4 bases, leaving 3 bases of the junction unmatched. Germline CDR1 reads SGHRS; CDR2 reads YFSETQ. This CDR3 has 16 amino acids. The CDR3 DNA is TGCGCCAGCAGCCTCGGGACTAGCGGGGGGTACAATGAGCAGTTCTTC. This translates into CASSLGTSGGYNEQFF.

The CDR3 loop is CASSLARASGDTQYF. CDR3 sequence (DNA): TGTGCCAGCAGCTTAGCGCGGGCTAGTGGTGATACGCAGTATTTT. The rearrangement joins TRBV7-2 to TRBJ2-3; D perhaps matches TRBD2 (5 bases). This CDR3 comprises 15 residues. Germline V gene data show CDR1 as SGHTA and CDR2 as FQGNSA. Trimming took 0 bases from V and 6 from J, leaving 13 bases between them.